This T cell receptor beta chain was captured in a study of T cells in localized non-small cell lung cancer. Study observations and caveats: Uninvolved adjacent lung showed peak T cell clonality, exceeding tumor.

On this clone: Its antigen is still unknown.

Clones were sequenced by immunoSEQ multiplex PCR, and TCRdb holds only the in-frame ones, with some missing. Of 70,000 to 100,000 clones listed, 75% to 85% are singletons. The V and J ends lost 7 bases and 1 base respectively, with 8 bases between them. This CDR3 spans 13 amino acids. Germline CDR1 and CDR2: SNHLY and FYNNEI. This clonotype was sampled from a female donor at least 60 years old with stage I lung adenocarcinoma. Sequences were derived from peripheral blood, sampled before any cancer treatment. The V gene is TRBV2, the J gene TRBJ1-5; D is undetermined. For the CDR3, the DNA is TGTGCCAGCAACCTGGAAAGCAATCAGCCCCAGCATTTT. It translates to CASNLESNQPQHF.